The 8 T cell receptor beta chains listed next were all sequenced from one sample in a study of blood T cell repertoires in COVID-19. Sequencing used immunoSEQ multiplex PCR; TCRdb keeps in-frame clones, though not all of them. Among about 160,000 clones listed, approximately 80% were seen once. The sequenced material came from peripheral blood. Receptor source: a woman older than 75 with acute or convalescent COVID-19.

The V and J genes are TRBV28 and TRBJ2-7, with D possibly TRBD1 on 5 matching bases. V was trimmed by 3 bases and J by 0 bases, leaving 12 bases between them. The CDR3 consists of 15 residues. The germline V gene encodes CDR1 MDHEN and CDR2 SYDVKM. Here the CDR3 DNA reads TGTGCCAGCAGTTTCGTCAGGGTCAACTCCTACGAGCAGTACTTC. It translates to CASSFVRVNSYEQYF.

The chain has TRBV19 and TRBJ1-5, with 9 bases matching TRBD1. The CDR3 extends over 15 amino acids. Trimming removed 6 bases from V and 6 bases from J; junction bases left unmatched: 9. CDR1 is LNHDA and CDR2 is SQIVND in the germline V gene (reference sequence). CDR3 in amino acids: CASSRTGEGSQPQHF. CDR3 sequence (DNA): TGTGCCAGTAGCCGGACAGGGGAGGGGAGTCAGCCCCAGCATTTT.

In DNA form, the CDR3 reads TGCGCCAGCAGCACGGGACAGGGGCGTCCGAAAGCTTTCTTT. This translates into CASSTGQGRPKAFF. The chain links TRBV5-1 to TRBJ1-1; 10 positions match TRBD1. This CDR3 has 14 amino acids. The germline gives CDR1 SGHRS, CDR2 YFSETQ. After removal of 4 bases from V and 9 bases from J, the junction contained 9 bases not matched to a gene.

The V call is TRBV6-6, the J call TRBJ1-5; D might be TRBD1 (5 bases). This CDR3 comprises 12 residues. From germline, CDR1 is MNHNY and CDR2 SVGAGI (reference sequence). Trimming removed 4 bases at V and 9 bases at J, with 10 bases between. The CDR3 DNA is TGTGCCAGCAGTTTCCAGGGTCCGCCCCAGCATTTT. This codes for CASSFQGPPQHF.

CDR3 in amino acids: CASKGQEVAEAFF. The CDR3 nucleotides read TGTGCCAGCAAGGGACAGGAGGTAGCTGAAGCTTTCTTT. The genes are TRBV16 and TRBJ1-1; 8 bases agree with TRBD1. The junction had 7 bases not matched to a gene; V was cut back by 7 bases and J by 6 bases. This CDR3 is built from 13 residues. CDR1 KGHSY and CDR2 FQNENV come from the germline V gene. Based on the CDR3 plus reference TRBV16 and TRBJ1-1, the full variable domain is GEEVAQTPKHLVRGEGQKAKLYCAPIKGHSYVFWYQQVLKNEFKFLISFQNENVFDETGMPKERFSAKCLPNSPCSLEIQATKLEDSAVYFCASKGQEVAEAFFGQGTRLTVV.

This chain joins TRBV7-2 and TRBJ2-6; 9 bases match TRBD1. Losses at the gene ends were 1 base for V and 2 bases for J; bases not matched to a gene: 0. This CDR3 has 16 residues. CDR1 SGHTA and CDR2 FQGNSA come from the germline V gene. This chain's CDR3 is CASSLGTGAGANVLTF. The DNA for the CDR3 is TGTGCCAGCAGCTTAGGGACAGGGGCTGGGGCCAACGTCCTGACTTTC.

This clone was counted only a few times. Other DNA sequences in the sample encode the same CDR3. The CDR3 DNA sequence: TGTGCCAGCAGCCGGACTAGCGGAGGGAGGGGAGATACGCAGTATTTT. It specifies CASSRTSGGRGDTQYF. The genes are TRBV5-4 and TRBJ2-3; TRBD2 matches 10 bases. The CDR3 totals 16 residues. Germline V gives CDR1 SGHNT, CDR2 YYREEE (reference sequence). Trimming cost V 4 bases and J 5 bases; bases outside gene matches: 10.

The chain joins TRBV5-1 to TRBJ2-3; a possible D gene is TRBD1 (8 bases). V lost 3 bases to trimming and J lost 0 bases, with 14 bases between them. Germline-derived CDR1 and CDR2 are SGHRS and YFSETQ. This CDR3 is built from 16 residues. The CDR3 nucleotides are TGCGCCAGCAGCTCCACAGGGGGGGCAAGCACAGATACGCAGTATTTT. Its protein product is CASSSTGGASTDTQYF.